Listed below are T cell receptor beta chains from one sample, sequenced in a study of neurological immune-mediated disorders. TCRdb ran MiXCR on the 5' RACE reads and lists one entry per CDR3 protein. Among 80,000 to 85,000 distinct CDR3 sequences, 2% to 3% were seen once, and the ten largest hold roughly 1.2%. Sequencing input: PBMCs. The receptors were gathered from a woman aged 25-40 years with multiple sclerosis. The CDR3 runs from the conserved cysteine through the conserved F or W. The order of the fields is V gene, J gene, clone size, D gene, CDR3 protein, CDR3 DNA. D genes are given only for firm matches. Size is stated for part of the rows, as once, few or many counts, or as a class when the clone is expanded.

TRBV5-6	TRBJ2-2	many	TRBD2	CASSRLAGGPNGELFF	TGTGCCAGCAGCCGACTAGCGGGAGGGCCTAACGGGGAGCTGTTTTTT
TRBV3-1	TRBJ2-5	many	.	CASRTKQETQYF	TGTGCCAGCAGGACTAAACAAGAGACCCAGTACTTC
TRBV29-1	TRBJ1-3	many	TRBD1	CSVGGTASGNTIYF	TGCAGCGTGGGGGGGACAGCCTCTGGAAACACCATATATTTT
TRBV12-3/TRBV12-4	TRBJ1-5	many	.	CASSQDGDQPQHF	TGTGCCAGCAGTCAGGACGGAGATCAGCCCCAGCATTTT
TRBV5-4	TRBJ2-1	few	.	CASSSTMDNEQFF	TGTGCCAGCAGCTCAACAATGGACAATGAGCAGTTCTTC
TRBV9	TRBJ2-5	many	TRBD2	CASSETSGNIQETQYF	TGTGCCAGCAGCGAGACTAGCGGGAACATTCAAGAGACCCAGTACTTC
TRBV5-1	TRBJ2-7	many	TRBD1	CASSSRQGYYEQYF	TGCGCCAGCAGCTCAAGACAGGGTTACTACGAGCAGTACTTC
TRBV7-2	TRBJ2-7	many	.	CASSFKGGYEQYF	TGTGCCAGCAGCTTCAAGGGGGGATACGAGCAGTACTTC
TRBV20-1	TRBJ2-2	many	TRBD2	CSARDLASGTGELFF	TGCAGTGCTAGAGATCTGGCTAGCGGCACCGGGGAGCTGTTTTTT
TRBV5-6	TRBJ2-7	many	.	CASRRSPGTRPYEQYF	TGTGCCAGCAGGAGATCCCCCGGGACACGTCCCTACGAGCAGTACTTC
TRBV6-6	TRBJ1-3	many	.	CASSWEQRNTIYF	TGTGCCAGCAGTTGGGAACAGCGAAACACCATATATTTT
TRBV7-2	TRBJ2-3	many	TRBD2	CASIRGTSGRDRGTDTQYF	TGTGCCAGCATCCGCGGGACTAGCGGGAGGGATCGGGGCACAGATACGCAGTATTTT
TRBV5-1	TRBJ2-7	many	TRBD1	CASSSQGQGAYEQYF	TGCGCCAGCAGCTCGCAGGGACAGGGTGCCTACGAGCAGTACTTC
TRBV20-1	TRBJ2-4	many	TRBD2	CSASLTSALAKNIQYF	TGCAGTGCAAGCCTTACTAGCGCTCTAGCCAAAAACATTCAGTACTTC
TRBV6-2/TRBV6-3	TRBJ2-7	many	.	CASSYRLRSSYEQYF	TGTGCCAGCAGTTACCGACTGAGGAGCTCCTACGAGCAGTACTTC
TRBV7-9	TRBJ2-2	many	.	CASSLGGGRTGELFF	TGTGCCAGCAGCTTAGGAGGCGGTAGAACCGGGGAGCTGTTTTTT
TRBV20-1	TRBJ1-5	many	.	CSARDSQGWRNQPQHF	TGCAGTGCTAGAGATAGCCAGGGATGGCGCAATCAGCCCCAGCATTTT
TRBV20-1	TRBJ1-2	many	.	CSAGSGDTYGYTF	TGCAGTGCCGGATCCGGGGACACTTATGGCTACACCTTC
TRBV3-1	TRBJ2-2	many	.	CASSQIPGDGTTGELFF	TGTGCCAGCAGCCAAATACCAGGGGACGGAACCACCGGGGAGCTGTTTTTT
TRBV29-1	TRBJ2-1	many	.	CSVLDLGTRGNEQFF	TGCAGCGTGTTAGATTTGGGGACAAGAGGGAATGAGCAGTTCTTC
TRBV19	TRBJ2-3	many	.	CASSARADTQYF	TGTGCCAGTAGTGCGAGGGCAGATACGCAGTATTTT
TRBV5-1	TRBJ2-6	many	.	CASTLPALSGANVLTF	TGCGCCAGCACCCTCCCGGCCCTCTCTGGGGCCAACGTCCTGACTTTC
TRBV7-9	TRBJ1-4	many	.	CASSLPAWDEKLFF	TGTGCCAGCAGCCTCCCAGCCTGGGATGAAAAACTGTTTTTT
TRBV7-9	TRBJ1-1	many	.	CASSSQAGQPKAFF	TGTGCCAGCAGCTCACAAGCTGGACAGCCGAAAGCTTTCTTT
TRBV5-1	TRBJ2-2	many	TRBD2	CASKASGSGELFF	TGCGCCAGCAAGGCTAGCGGGAGTGGGGAGCTGTTTTTT
TRBV18	TRBJ1-5	many	TRBD1	CASSRDRAVNQPQHF	TGTGCCAGCTCGCGAGACAGGGCGGTCAATCAGCCCCAGCATTTT
TRBV10-1	TRBJ2-1	many	TRBD2	CASTAGGNNEQFF	TGCGCCAGCACCGCGGGAGGGAACAATGAGCAGTTCTTC
TRBV12-3/TRBV12-4	TRBJ1-1	many	.	CASSFGQYTEAFF	TGTGCCAGCAGTTTTGGACAGTACACTGAAGCTTTCTTT
TRBV11-2	TRBJ2-3	many	TRBD1	CASSSGQGTDTQYF	TGTGCCAGCAGCTCCGGACAGGGAACAGATACGCAGTATTTT
TRBV20-1	TRBJ2-1	many	TRBD2	CSARPLEREGNNEQFF	TGCAGTGCTAGACCACTTGAACGGGAGGGGAACAATGAGCAGTTCTTC
TRBV24-1	TRBJ2-5	many	.	CATSDSARLEGETQYF	TGTGCCACCAGTGATTCGGCGCGACTAGAGGGAGAGACCCAGTACTTC
TRBV15	TRBJ2-5	many	.	CATSKTIQETQYF	TGTGCCACCAGTAAGACTATCCAAGAGACCCAGTACTTC
TRBV24-1	TRBJ2-1	many	.	CATMGSDNEQFF	TGTGCCACCATGGGGAGCGACAATGAGCAGTTCTTC
TRBV7-9	TRBJ1-5	many	.	CASSRMGGINQPQHF	TGTGCCAGCAGCCGAATGGGCGGAATCAATCAGCCCCAGCATTTT
TRBV25-1	TRBJ2-1	many	.	CASSEYEQFF	TGTGCCAGCAGTGAGTATGAGCAGTTCTTC
TRBV15	TRBJ2-3	many	.	CATSVTSGFTDTQYF	TGTGCCACCAGCGTGACGAGCGGGTTCACAGATACGCAGTATTTT
TRBV5-1	TRBJ2-7	many	.	CASSLGRSLPYEQYF	TGCGCCAGCAGCTTGGGACGGTCCCTACCCTACGAGCAGTACTTC
TRBV20-1	TRBJ2-7	many	.	CSARSGSSYEQYF	TGCAGTGCTAGGTCCGGGAGCTCCTACGAGCAGTACTTC
TRBV20-1	TRBJ2-3	many	TRBD1	CSAIRTGVEDTQYF	TGCAGTGCTATAAGGACAGGGGTGGAAGATACGCAGTATTTT
TRBV5-6	TRBJ1-3	many	.	CASSLGSEAGNTIYF	TGTGCCAGCAGCTTGGGTTCAGAAGCTGGAAACACCATATATTTT
TRBV12-3/TRBV12-4	TRBJ2-3	many	TRBD1	CASSFMGQGRSDTQYF	TGTGCCAGCAGTTTTATGGGACAGGGGCGTTCGGATACGCAGTATTTT
TRBV20-1	TRBJ2-1	many	.	CSARDPDLSNEQFF	TGCAGTGCTAGAGACCCCGACTTGAGCAATGAGCAGTTCTTC
TRBV29-1	TRBJ1-1	many	.	CSVTGLNTEAFF	TGCAGCGTGACAGGTTTGAACACTGAAGCTTTCTTT
TRBV20-1	TRBJ2-1	many	.	CSASLRVANEQFF	TGCAGTGCTAGCCTCAGGGTAGCTAATGAGCAGTTCTTC
TRBV24-1	TRBJ1-1	many	.	CATRDLNTEAFF	TGTGCCACTCGAGATCTGAACACTGAAGCTTTCTTT
TRBV3-1	TRBJ1-5	few	TRBD1	CASSLTGTGDQPQHF	TGTGCCAGCAGTCTTACCGGGACAGGGGATCAGCCCCAGCATTTT
TRBV7-9	TRBJ2-5	many	.	CASSLGTQQETQYF	TGTGCCAGCAGCCTTGGGACACAACAAGAGACCCAGTACTTC
TRBV5-1	TRBJ1-2	many	.	CASREGPGVQEEGYTF	TGCGCCAGCAGGGAGGGCCCAGGGGTCCAAGAGGAAGGCTACACCTTC
TRBV19	TRBJ2-3	.	TRBD1	CASSIDSDRVPTDTQYF	TGTGCCAGTAGTATAGATTCGGACAGGGTACCCACAGATACGCAGTATTTT
TRBV6-6	TRBJ2-7	many	.	CASSYGQGAYEQYF	TGTGCCAGCAGTTACGGCCAGGGAGCCTACGAGCAGTACTTC
TRBV5-1	TRBJ2-7	many	.	CASSLSGQAYEQYF	TGCGCCAGCAGCCTCAGCGGGCAAGCCTACGAGCAGTACTTC
TRBV20-1	TRBJ2-7	many	TRBD1	CSAGTGVSYEQYF	TGCAGTGCTGGGACAGGGGTGTCCTACGAGCAGTACTTC
TRBV4-2	TRBJ2-7	many	TRBD1	CASSQEGTGPYEQYF	TGTGCCAGCAGCCAAGAGGGGACAGGGCCCTACGAGCAGTACTTC